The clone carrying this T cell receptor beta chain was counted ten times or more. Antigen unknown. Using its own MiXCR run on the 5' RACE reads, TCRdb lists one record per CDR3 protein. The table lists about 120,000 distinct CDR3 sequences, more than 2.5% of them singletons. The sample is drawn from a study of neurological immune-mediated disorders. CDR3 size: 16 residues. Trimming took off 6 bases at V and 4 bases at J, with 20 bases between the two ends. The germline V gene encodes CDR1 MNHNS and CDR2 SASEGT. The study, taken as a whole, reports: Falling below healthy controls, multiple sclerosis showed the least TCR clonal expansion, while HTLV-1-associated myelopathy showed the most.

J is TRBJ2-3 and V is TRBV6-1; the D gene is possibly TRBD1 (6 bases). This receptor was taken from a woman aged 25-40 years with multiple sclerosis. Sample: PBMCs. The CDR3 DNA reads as TGTGCCAGCAGAGGGGGATGGACAAGCACGGCAGATACGCAGTATTTT. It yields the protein CASRGGWTSTADTQYF.